This T cell receptor (beta chain) was sequenced for a study of blood T cell repertoires in COVID-19. Study-level information: Specimens from acute and convalescent COVID-19 originated in the United States, Italy and Spain.

Here immunoSEQ multiplex PCR was the method, and the copy in TCRdb shows in-frame clones only, minus some. The sample includes about 280,000 clones, about 83% of them seen just once. Germline V gene data show CDR1 as SGHTA and CDR2 as FQGNSA. The length of the CDR3 is 12 residues. With V trimmed by 7 bases and J by 5 bases, 2 bases remained unmatched. The TCR originated in a woman aged 45 to 65 who had recovered from COVID-19. This chain connects TRBV7-2 to TRBJ2-5; TRBD2 aligns across 9 bases. Sequencing was done on a sample of peripheral blood. CDR3 protein: CASMREGETQYF. The CDR3 DNA reads TGTGCCAGCATGCGGGAGGGGGAGACCCAGTACTTC.